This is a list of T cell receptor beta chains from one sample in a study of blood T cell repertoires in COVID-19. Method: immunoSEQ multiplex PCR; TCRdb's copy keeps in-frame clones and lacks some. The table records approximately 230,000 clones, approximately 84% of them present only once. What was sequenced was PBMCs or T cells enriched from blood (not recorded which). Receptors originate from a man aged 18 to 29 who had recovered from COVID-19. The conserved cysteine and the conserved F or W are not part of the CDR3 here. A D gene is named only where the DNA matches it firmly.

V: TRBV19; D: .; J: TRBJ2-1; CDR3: ASSPLGASYNEQF
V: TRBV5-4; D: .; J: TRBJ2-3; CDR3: ASSPSRLVSDTQY
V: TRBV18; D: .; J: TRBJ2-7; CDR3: ASSSTGSHEQY
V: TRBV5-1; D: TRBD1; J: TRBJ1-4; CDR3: ASSPTGVSNEKLF
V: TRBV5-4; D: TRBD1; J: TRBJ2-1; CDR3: ASSLDRGPYNEQF
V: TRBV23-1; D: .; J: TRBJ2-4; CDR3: ASSPGQGTPAPQC
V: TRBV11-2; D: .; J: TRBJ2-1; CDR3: ASSLAGIEQF
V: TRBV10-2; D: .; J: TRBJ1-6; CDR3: ASSGEGLDSPLH
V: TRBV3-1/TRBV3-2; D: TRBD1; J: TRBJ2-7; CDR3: ASSHVTGQAPYEQY
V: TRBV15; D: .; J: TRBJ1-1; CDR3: ATSRDERGRTEAF
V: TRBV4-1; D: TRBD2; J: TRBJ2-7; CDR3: ASSHRQGTSSYEQY
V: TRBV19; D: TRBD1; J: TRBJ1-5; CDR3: ASSIFGTGGYSNQPQH
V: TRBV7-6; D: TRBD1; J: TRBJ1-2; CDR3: ASSSYRGRNYGYT
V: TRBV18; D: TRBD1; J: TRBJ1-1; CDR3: ASSPPGTTGRAF
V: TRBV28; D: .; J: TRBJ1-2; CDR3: ASSFERTTYGYT
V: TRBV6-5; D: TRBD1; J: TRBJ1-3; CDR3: ASRRQGNSGNTIY
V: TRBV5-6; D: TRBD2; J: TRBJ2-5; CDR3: ASSLPSGGGQETQY
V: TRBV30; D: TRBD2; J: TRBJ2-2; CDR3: AWREPGGGRVELF
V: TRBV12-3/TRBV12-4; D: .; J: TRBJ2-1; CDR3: ASSRGVVEQF
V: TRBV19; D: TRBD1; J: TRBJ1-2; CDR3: ASTIYPGQGPGGYT
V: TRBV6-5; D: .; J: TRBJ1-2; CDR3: ASISRRGYGYT
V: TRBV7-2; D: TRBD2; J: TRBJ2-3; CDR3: ASSSLGPRIAGVDTQY
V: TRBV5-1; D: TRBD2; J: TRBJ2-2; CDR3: ASSSLTSGTNTGELF
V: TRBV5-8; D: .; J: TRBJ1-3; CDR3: ASLNTIY
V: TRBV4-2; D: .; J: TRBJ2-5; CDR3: ASSQDLYQETQY
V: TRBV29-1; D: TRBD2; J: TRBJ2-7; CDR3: SVGGGTVYEQY
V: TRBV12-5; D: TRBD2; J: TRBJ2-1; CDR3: ASGFFGLAGPSTPAGEQF
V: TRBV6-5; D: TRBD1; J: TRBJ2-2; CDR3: ASRGDRPNTGELF
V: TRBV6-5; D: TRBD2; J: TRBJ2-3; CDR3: ASTNGRRTQY
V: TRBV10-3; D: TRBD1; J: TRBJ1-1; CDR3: AISERDRVMNTEAF
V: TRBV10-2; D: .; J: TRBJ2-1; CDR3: ASRAGYNEQF
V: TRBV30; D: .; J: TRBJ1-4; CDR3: AWKSLHEKLF
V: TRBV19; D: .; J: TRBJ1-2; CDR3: ASRTTVNYGYT
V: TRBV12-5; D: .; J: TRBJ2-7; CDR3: ASGVTLPGDHEQY
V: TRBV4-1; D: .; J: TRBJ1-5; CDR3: ASSQVGTHDQPQH
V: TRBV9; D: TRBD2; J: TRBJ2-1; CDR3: ASSAGSGTSNEQF
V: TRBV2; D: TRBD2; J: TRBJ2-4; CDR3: ASSRTPTSGRENIQY
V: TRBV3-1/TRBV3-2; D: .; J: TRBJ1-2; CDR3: ASSQVAEGFGGYT
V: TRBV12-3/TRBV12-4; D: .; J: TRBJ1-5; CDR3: ASRDTRNQPQH
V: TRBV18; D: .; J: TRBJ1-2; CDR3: ASSPPVLGGKNGYT
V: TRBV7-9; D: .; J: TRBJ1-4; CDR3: ASSLNLGLLNEKLF
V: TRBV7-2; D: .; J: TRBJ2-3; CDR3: ASSGIRGDSSTDTQY
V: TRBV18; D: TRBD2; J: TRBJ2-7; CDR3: ASSPPTGLASYEQY
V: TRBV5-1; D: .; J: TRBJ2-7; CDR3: ASSAQGYEQY
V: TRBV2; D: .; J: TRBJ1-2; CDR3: ASSLRQRSNYGYT
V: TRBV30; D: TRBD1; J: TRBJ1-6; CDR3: AWNRDRGHSPLH
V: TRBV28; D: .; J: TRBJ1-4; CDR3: ASSGPRGGNLITNEKLF
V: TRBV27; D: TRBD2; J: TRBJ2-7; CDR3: ASSPGLAGATSYEQY